What follows describes a single T cell receptor (beta chain). The CDR3 loop spans 13 amino acids. V was clipped by 4 bases and J by 7 bases; unmatched bases: 4. Germline V gene sequence: CDR1 SGDLS, CDR2 YYNGEE. This entry comes from a study of technical replicates of blood from a few donors. TCRdb's table, derived via immunoSEQ multiplex PCR, lists solely in-frame clones and lacks some. The data contain around 100,000 clones, roughly 96% of them singletons. The origin of this receptor is a human donor in good health. Material for sequencing was T cells isolated from PBMCs. J is TRBJ2-2 and V is TRBV9, with TRBD2 matching over 7 bases. The CDR3 nucleotides are TGTGCCAGCAGCCTGGGACTACACGGGGAGCTGTTTTTT. This translates into CASSLGLHGELFF.